This T cell receptor (beta chain) stems from a study of siplizumab effects on memory and regulatory T cells. Findings of the study overall: Poor capture below about 10^-5 frequency left most alloreactive clones unmapped to unstimulated subsets. Reactions containing siplizumab showed mappable alloreactive CD4+ clones averaging approximately 66% Treg-derived, versus around 26% in controls. A major contribution to the alloresponse seemed to be made by naive T cells, which seemed more diverse than memory cells. A significant reduction in alloreactive sequences traceable to unstimulated CD4+ memory cells was produced by siplizumab.

A note on this clone: Its antigen is currently unknown.

Sequenced by immunoSEQ multiplex PCR; TCRdb stores in-frame clones only, minus some. The data contain about 120,000 clones, around nine tenths of them singletons. The receptor's source is a human donor in good health. The sample comprised CD4+ T cells sorted from blood.

The CDR3 here is CASRAGEWADTQYF. The CDR3 DNA follows: TGTGCCAGCAGAGCCGGGGAGTGGGCAGATACGCAGTATTTT. The chain carries TRBV6-4 and TRBJ2-3; possibly TRBD2 for D (5 bases). There are 14 residues in the CDR3. V was clipped by 6 bases and J by 4 bases, with 14 bases between them. CDR1 is MRHNA and CDR2 is SNTAGT in the germline V gene.